What follows are 32 T cell receptor beta chains derived from one specimen sequenced in a study of blood T cell repertoires in COVID-19. Using immunoSEQ multiplex PCR, the repertoire was profiled, and TCRdb retains in-frame clones only, with some absent. The sample has fewer than 600,000 clones; more than 75% are singletons. The sequenced sample consisted of PBMCs or T cells enriched from blood (not recorded which). The receptor source for this set is a woman aged 40 to 50 who had recovered from COVID-19.

This clone has only one observation. The genes are TRBV29-1 and TRBJ1-5, with 9 nucleotides matching TRBD1. The length of the CDR3 is 14 residues. Germline V gives CDR1 SQVTM, CDR2 ANQGSEA. V gave up 6 bases and J gave up 6 bases; unmatched junction bases: 9. CDR3 nucleotides: TGCAGCGTCGCTTATGGGACAGGGAGTCAGCCCCAGCATTTT. Its translation: CSVAYGTGSQPQHF.

The chain couples TRBV19 to TRBJ1-2, with a possible D match to TRBD1 (5 bases). The germline V gene encodes CDR1 LNHDA and CDR2 SQIVND (reference sequence). The V end was cut by 1 base, the J end by 0 bases, with 12 bases between. This CDR3 has 16 residues. CDR3 DNA sequence: TGTGCCAGTAGTATAGCCCATGGGGGGGCTAACTATGGCTACACCTTC. Protein sequence: CASSIAHGGANYGYTF.

The V call is TRBV19, the J call TRBJ1-3, with 7 bases identical to TRBD1. This CDR3 has 16 residues. V lost 0 bases, J lost 0 bases, and 2 bases stayed unmatched. Looked up from germline, CDR1 is LNHDA and CDR2 is SQIVND (reference sequence). The CDR3 nucleotides are TGTGCCAGTAGTATAGATCGGGACAGCTCTGGAAACACCATATATTTT. This gives the protein CASSIDRDSSGNTIYF.

This clone has a single count. The V call is TRBV5-4, the J call TRBJ2-2; D remains unclear. The V gene lost 1 base and the J gene lost 4 bases, with 2 bases spanning the gap. Per the germline V gene, CDR1 is SGHNT and CDR2 is YYREEE (reference sequence). CDR3 length: 12 residues. Here the CDR3 reads CASSLLTGELFF. The CDR3 DNA sequence: TGTGCCAGCAGCTTGCTCACCGGGGAGCTGTTTTTT.

The chain combines TRBV7-9 with TRBJ1-3; 7 bases match TRBD1. The V segment lost 4 bases and the J segment 2 bases; nucleotides outside the gene matches: 5. Germline assignment: CDR1 SEHNR and CDR2 FQNEAQ (reference sequence). This CDR3 region has 15 residues. Here the CDR3 reads CASSSRRGPGNTIYF. CDR3 bases: TGTGCCAGCAGCTCCAGGAGGGGGCCTGGAAACACCATATATTTT. Based on the CDR3 plus reference TRBV7-9 and TRBJ1-3, the full variable domain is DTGVSQNPRHKITKRGQNVTFRCDPISEHNRLYWYRQTLGQGPEFLTYFQNEAQLEKSRLLSDRFSAERPKGSFSTLEIQRTEQGDSAMYLCASSSRRGPGNTIYFGEGSWLTVV.

J is TRBJ1-1 and V is TRBV6-1; D unclear. The CDR3 is 14 amino acids. Trimming removed 2 bases at V and 4 bases at J, with 11 bases between. Germline CDR1 reads MNHNS; CDR2 reads SASEGT. CDR3 residues: CASSERYDGTEAFF. In nucleotides, the CDR3 is TGTGCCAGCAGTGAACGCTACGATGGCACTGAAGCTTTCTTT.

The chain carries TRBV6-2 or TRBV6-3 and TRBJ1-2; 7 bases fit TRBD1. V lost 2 bases to trimming and J lost 1 base; unmatched junction nucleotides: 10. The CDR3 runs to 17 residues. Germline-derived CDR1 and CDR2 are MNHEY and SVGEGT. CDR3 nucleotides: TGTGCCAGCAGTTACGCGGGACAGCTACAAATTAACTATGGCTACACCTTC. It encodes CASSYAGQLQINYGYTF.

The chain uses TRBV24-1 and TRBJ1-4; D unresolved. The CDR3 is made up of 16 amino acids. Germline values: CDR1 KGHDR, CDR2 SFDVKD. The V end was cut by 9 bases, the J end by 2 bases, with 18 bases between. In DNA form, the CDR3 reads TGTGCCACCGGGCCCGTCGGGGTGACGACTAATGAAAAACTGTTTTTT. Translation: CATGPVGVTTNEKLFF.

The genes are TRBV2 and TRBJ2-3, with 12 bases lining up with TRBD2. Trimming at V came to 5 bases and at J to 2 bases, leaving 5 bases not matched to a gene. The V gene's germline CDR1 is SNHLY and CDR2 FYNNEI. This CDR3 spans 16 amino acids. The CDR3 protein is CASSPLAGGLTDTQYF. CDR3 nucleotides: TGTGCCAGCAGTCCACTAGCGGGAGGCCTCACAGATACGCAGTATTTT.

The chain employs TRBV10-1 and TRBJ1-1, with TRBD1 matching over 8 bases. V lost 4 bases, J lost 0 bases, and 4 bases stayed unmatched. The CDR3 is 15 amino acids. The germline V gene encodes CDR1 WNHNN and CDR2 SYGVQD (reference sequence). This CDR3 is CASSGPGQVNTEAFF. The CDR3 DNA follows: TGCGCCAGCAGTGGGCCGGGACAGGTGAACACTGAAGCTTTCTTT.

Only a few counts were recorded for this clone. V is TRBV2 and J is TRBJ1-4, with 7 bases fitting TRBD1. V was pared by 4 bases and J by 5 bases, with 4 bases of the junction left unmatched. There are 14 residues in the CDR3. Germline CDR1 SNHLY, CDR2 FYNNEI. CDR3 residues: CASSAGTVNEKLFF. The CDR3 nucleotides read TGTGCCAGCAGTGCCGGGACAGTGAATGAAAAACTGTTTTTT.

The gene calls are TRBV6-5 and TRBJ1-3; D is undetermined. Per germline, CDR1 MNHEY and CDR2 SVGAGI. The CDR3 is 15 amino acids. Trimming removed 8 bases from V and 0 bases from J, with 14 bases in between. CDR3 DNA sequence: TGTGCCAGCTCAACAACGGGAAACTCTGGAAACACCATATATTTT. This gives the protein CASSTTGNSGNTIYF.

The chain employs TRBV14 and TRBJ1-1; 12 nucleotides match TRBD1. The CDR3 has 14 residues. The ends lost 4 bases at V and 6 bases at J; junction bases unmatched: 3. The V gene's germline CDR1 is SGHDN and CDR2 FVKESK. This CDR3 reads CASSRGTGGSEAFF. The CDR3 DNA sequence: TGTGCCAGCAGCCGAGGGACAGGGGGCTCTGAAGCTTTCTTT.

The chain recombines TRBV5-8 with TRBJ2-2, with TRBD2 matching 13 bases. The CDR3 is 17 amino acids. The J segment lost 5 bases and the V segment lost 2 bases, leaving 6 bases of the junction unmatched. Per germline, CDR1 SGHTS and CDR2 YDEGEE. The CDR3 nucleotides read TGTGCCAGCAGCTTTTCCCCGGGACTAGCGGGAACCGGGGAGCTGTTTTTT. Protein sequence: CASSFSPGLAGTGELFF.

The genes are TRBV7-2 and TRBJ1-4; TRBD1 aligns across 7 bases. J gave up 7 bases and V 2 bases, and 7 bases lay outside the gene matches. This CDR3 spans 15 amino acids. Germline CDR1 reads SGHTA; CDR2 reads FQGNSA. The CDR3 DNA sequence: TGTGCCAGCAGCTTATCCACAGGGGTTCGTGAAAAACTGTTTTTT. Its protein is CASSLSTGVREKLFF. Full variable domain (missing parts from reference TRBV7-2 and TRBJ1-4): GAGVSQSPSNKVTEKGKDVELRCDPISGHTALYWYRQSLGQGLEFLIYFQGNSAPDKSGLPSDRFSAERTGGSVSTLTIQRTQQEDSAVYLCASSLSTGVREKLFFGSGTQLSVL.

The chain links TRBV24-1 to TRBJ1-2; TRBD1 agrees at 9 bases. The germline V gene encodes CDR1 KGHDR and CDR2 SFDVKD. This CDR3 is built from 12 residues. Trimming took 6 bases from V and 6 from J; bases not matched to a gene: 1. The CDR3 protein is CATSRQGDGYTF. For the CDR3, the DNA is TGTGCCACCAGTAGACAGGGGGATGGCTACACCTTC.

This clone has a single count. The V call is TRBV10-3, the J call TRBJ2-7; 12 bases line up with TRBD2. Germline V lookup: CDR1 ENHRY, CDR2 SYGVKD. The CDR3 has 15 residues. V was clipped by 4 bases and J by 1 base; unmatched bases: 2. CDR3 bases: TGTGCCATCAGTGCGACTAGCGGGAGTTCCTACGAGCAGTACTTC. Translation gives CAISATSGSSYEQYF.

The chain combines TRBV10-3 with TRBJ2-5, with 9 bases matching TRBD2. With V trimmed by 7 bases and J by 3 bases, 3 bases remained unmatched. CDR1 is ENHRY and CDR2 is SYGVKD in the germline V gene. The length of the CDR3 is 13 residues. Written as DNA, the CDR3 is TGTGCCATCAATAGCGGGAGAAAAGAGACCCAGTACTTC. Translation: CAINSGRKETQYF.

This chain uses TRBV27 with TRBJ1-5; D is ambiguous. V was shortened by 5 bases and J by 4 bases, with 12 bases between the two germline ends. The CDR3 is 14 residues long. Per germline, CDR1 MNHEY and CDR2 SMNVEV (reference sequence). CDR3 loop: CASSPPGWNQPQHF. In DNA, the CDR3 is TGTGCCAGCAGTCCTCCCGGTTGGAATCAGCCCCAGCATTTT.

This chain uses TRBV12-3 or TRBV12-4 with TRBJ2-7; D perhaps matches TRBD2 (5 bases). Trimming removed 3 bases from V and 3 bases from J, with 9 bases in between. The CDR3 is made up of 13 amino acids. This CDR3 reads CASSLIGNYEQYF. As DNA, the CDR3 is TGTGCCAGCAGTTTGATCGGGAACTACGAGCAGTACTTC.

The chain employs TRBV2 and TRBJ1-5, with D tentatively TRBD1 (5 bases). Germline V gives CDR1 SNHLY, CDR2 FYNNEI. The V gene lost 5 bases and the J gene lost 7 bases, with 12 bases spanning the gap. The CDR3 is 13 residues long. The DNA of the CDR3 is TGTGCCAGCAGTCTCTTGGGGGGACAGCCCCAGCATTTT. This gives the protein CASSLLGGQPQHF.

The gene calls are TRBV28 and TRBJ2-2; D might be TRBD1 (6 bases). Germline V gives CDR1 MDHEN, CDR2 SYDVKM. Trimming took off 6 bases at V and 2 bases at J, with 7 bases between the two ends. This CDR3 has 13 residues. CDR3 in amino acids: CASRDRNTGELFF. The CDR3 DNA follows: TGTGCCAGCAGGGACAGAAACACCGGGGAGCTGTTTTTT.

This chain connects TRBV11-2 to TRBJ1-2; 7 bases align to TRBD1. J lost 7 bases, V lost 5 bases, and 7 bases had no gene match. This CDR3 contains 13 residues. Germline V CDR1 and CDR2: SGHAT, FQNNGV. This chain's CDR3 is CASSPDRFTGYTF. DNA for the CDR3: TGTGCCAGCAGCCCGGACAGGTTTACTGGCTACACCTTC.

V gene TRBV6-4 combines with J gene TRBJ1-2, with D hard to call. This CDR3 is 11 amino acids long. Germline V gene lookup returns CDR1 MRHNA and CDR2 SNTAGT. V lost 5 bases to trimming and J lost 4 bases, with 5 bases between them. CDR3 region: CASSPGYGYTF. DNA for the CDR3: TGTGCCAGCAGTCCGGGCTATGGCTACACCTTC.

This clone came up a few times. The V call is TRBV19, the J call TRBJ2-7; D remains unclear. The CDR3 covers 16 residues. Germline values: CDR1 LNHDA, CDR2 SQIVND (reference sequence). The V and J ends lost 5 bases and 0 bases respectively, with 17 bases between them. CDR3 amino acids: CASSDFPGGSSYEQYF. The CDR3 DNA is TGTGCCAGTAGTGATTTTCCCGGCGGAAGCTCCTACGAGCAGTACTTC.

The gene calls are TRBV30 and TRBJ2-1; no clear D. Trimming removed 2 bases at V and 8 bases at J, with 16 bases between. Germline V CDR1 and CDR2: GTSNPN, SVGIG (reference sequence). CDR3 length: 14 amino acids. CDR3 protein: CAWSPTPGNDEQFF. In nucleotides, the CDR3 is TGTGCCTGGAGTCCAACCCCGGGTAACGATGAGCAGTTCTTC.

This rearrangement joins TRBV4-1 to TRBJ1-2, with 7 nucleotides matching TRBD1. The length of the CDR3 is 15 residues. Germline trimming cut 3 bases from V and 3 bases from J; bases unmatched to any gene: 7. Germline-derived CDR1 and CDR2 are MGHRA and YSYEKL. The CDR3 reads CASSHSGQGDYGYTF. The DNA for the CDR3 is TGCGCCAGCAGCCACTCGGGGCAGGGGGACTATGGCTACACCTTC.

The table lists this clone with a count of one. V usage is TRBV19 and J usage is TRBJ2-5; D gene unclear. Germline V CDR1 and CDR2: LNHDA, SQIVND (reference sequence). The germline V and J ends were trimmed by 7 bases and 1 base, with 10 bases remaining between them. The CDR3 sequence is 13 residues long. The CDR3 coding sequence is TGTGCCAGTACAAATCGAGGCCAAGAGACCCAGTACTTC. It translates to CASTNRGQETQYF. The whole variable domain, filled in from reference TRBV19 and TRBJ2-5, reads DGGITQSPKYLFRKEGQNVTLSCEQNLNHDAMYWYRQDPGQGLRLIYYSQIVNDFQKGDIAEGYSVSREKKESFPLTVTSAQKNPTAFYLCASTNRGQETQYFGPGTRLLVL.

This chain joins TRBV18 and TRBJ2-2; possibly TRBD2 for D (7 bases). The CDR3 runs 16 residues. Germline CDR1 and CDR2: KGHSH and LQKENI. V lost 2 bases and J 1 base, leaving 11 bases between the germline ends. CDR3 region: CASSPSAGQNTGELFF. CDR3 in DNA: TGTGCCAGCTCACCATCAGCGGGACAGAACACCGGGGAGCTGTTTTTT.

J is TRBJ1-5 and V is TRBV30; the D gene is possibly TRBD1 (6 bases). Trimming removed 0 bases at V and 3 bases at J, with 12 bases between. CDR3 size: 15 residues. Germline CDR1 is GTSNPN and CDR2 is SVGIG (reference sequence). CDR3 loop: CAWSVRGTINQPQHF. CDR3 bases: TGTGCCTGGAGTGTAAGGGGGACCATCAATCAGCCCCAGCATTTT. The variable domain in full, completed from reference TRBV30 and TRBJ1-5, reads SQTIHQWPATLVQPVGSPLSLECTVEGTSNPNLYWYRQAAGRGLQLLFYSVGIGQISSEVPQNLSASRPQDRQFILSSKKLLLSDSGFYLCAWSVRGTINQPQHFGDGTRLSIL.

J is TRBJ1-5 and V is TRBV7-9; perhaps TRBD1 as D (5 bases). V dropped 3 bases and J dropped 11 bases, with 17 bases sitting between them. The length of the CDR3 is 14 residues. Per germline, CDR1 SEHNR and CDR2 FQNEAQ (reference sequence). CDR3 DNA: TGTGCCAGCAGCTTTGGATCGGGGGTTGAGGCCCAGCATTTT. Translated: CASSFGSGVEAQHF.

This clone was found once. DNA for the CDR3: TGTGCCAGCAGCTACGGGACAGATATCAAAGGGACTGAAGCTTTCTTT. This codes for CASSYGTDIKGTEAFF. The chain uses TRBV5-6 and TRBJ1-1, with TRBD1 identical over 7 bases. CDR3 length: 16 amino acids. The V gene's germline CDR1 is SGHDT and CDR2 YYEEEE. V was pared by 3 bases and J by 5 bases, with 13 bases of the junction left unmatched.